The T cell receptor beta chain under discussion was sequenced for a study of T cell responses to AZD1222 COVID-19 vaccine. The CDR3 has 16 amino acids. V was shortened by 4 bases and J by 3 bases, with 19 bases between the two germline ends. Germline-derived CDR1 and CDR2 are KGHSH and LQKENI. The method was immunoSEQ multiplex PCR; TCRdb's version includes in-frame clones alone and lacks a portion of them. The sample lists around 110,000 clones, more than 85% occurring once. J is TRBJ2-7 and V is TRBV18; D is possibly TRBD1 (7 bases). Here the sequenced sample was peripheral blood, taken on day 0 of AZD1222 vaccination. The receptor was derived from an adult in good health. This CDR3 is CASSRDSRGQDYEQYF. Here the CDR3 DNA reads TGTGCCAGCTCACGGGACTCAAGGGGGCAAGACTACGAGCAGTACTTC.